Below are 28 T cell receptor beta chains sequenced from a single sample in a study of blood T cell repertoires in COVID-19. Data came from immunoSEQ multiplex PCR; TCRdb stores just in-frame clones and leaves some out. The top ten clones hold under 3.5% of a sample with about 59,000 clones, approximately 79% of them seen once. Sequences were obtained from peripheral blood. The source of these receptors is a man aged 55-75 years with acute or convalescent COVID-19.

CDR3 sequence (DNA): TGCGCCAGCAGCTTATGGCAGTCGAACACCGGGGAGCTGTTTTTT. Its protein is CASSLWQSNTGELFF. The J gene is TRBJ2-2, the V gene TRBV5-1; D is ambiguous. Looked up from germline, CDR1 is SGHRS and CDR2 is YFSETQ. This CDR3 contains 15 residues. V was trimmed by 2 bases and J by 0 bases, leaving 8 bases between them.

This chain joins TRBV7-2 and TRBJ2-3; TRBD2 matches at 10 bases. Germline V gives CDR1 SGHTA, CDR2 FQGNSA. J lost 8 bases, V lost 5 bases, and 10 bases had no gene match. The CDR3 consists of 15 residues. CDR3 sequence: CASSRGLAAEGTQYF. The CDR3 nucleotides are TGTGCCAGCAGCCGCGGACTAGCGGCAGAGGGTACGCAGTATTTT.

This clone was observed a handful of times. V gene TRBV2 combines with J gene TRBJ2-7; D uncertain. This CDR3 spans 12 amino acids. The V gene's germline CDR1 is SNHLY and CDR2 FYNNEI. Between the trimmed V and J ends, which lost 6 bases and 1 base, there was a span of 7 bases. The CDR3 bases are TGTGCCAGCAGCAAGAGATCCTACGAGCAGTACTTC. The encoded protein is CASSKRSYEQYF.

The V call is TRBV19, the J call TRBJ2-1, with 10 bases matching TRBD2. This CDR3 is 15 amino acids long. Trimming took 7 bases from V and 4 from J; bases not matched to a gene: 7. In germline, CDR1 is LNHDA, CDR2 SQIVND (reference sequence). This chain's CDR3 is CASIQTSGVYNEQFF. Here the CDR3 DNA reads TGTGCCAGTATTCAAACTAGCGGGGTTTACAATGAGCAGTTCTTC.

The V and J genes are TRBV5-1 and TRBJ2-5; possible D gene TRBD1, 6 bases. This CDR3 spans 14 amino acids. Trimming pared 5 bases from V and 3 bases from J, leaving 14 bases between. CDR1 is SGHRS, CDR2 YFSETQ, per germline. As DNA, the CDR3 is TGCGCCAGCAGTTATAGACAGGCCAAAGAGACCCAGTACTTC. Translated, it gives CASSYRQAKETQYF.

This chain uses TRBV7-9 with TRBJ1-2, with TRBD1 matching 8 bases. The CDR3 runs to 15 residues. Losses at the gene ends were 0 bases for V and 5 bases for J; bases not matched to a gene: 5. The germline CDR1 and CDR2 sequences are SEHNR and FQNEAQ (reference sequence). The CDR3 is CASSLAPGGAYGYTF. CDR3 nucleotide sequence: TGTGCCAGCAGCTTAGCGCCAGGGGGCGCGTATGGCTACACCTTC.

The chain recombines TRBV4-2 with TRBJ2-5, with a weak D call TRBD2 (7 bases). The V gene lost 0 bases and the J gene lost 5 bases, with 16 bases spanning the gap. Germline CDR1 and CDR2: LGHNA and YNFKEQ. This CDR3 spans 16 amino acids. The CDR3 bases are TGTGCCAGCAGCCAAGACTGGCGGGGGCTGTGGGAGACCCAGTACTTC. It is translated as CASSQDWRGLWETQYF.

The rearrangement links TRBV9 to TRBJ1-4, with 8 bases fitting TRBD1. The CDR3 extends over 14 amino acids. After removal of 4 bases from V and 6 bases from J, the junction contained 5 bases not matched to a gene. CDR1 and CDR2 from the germline V gene are SGDLS and YYNGEE. The DNA of the CDR3 is TGTGCCAGCAGCCGACAGGGGTGGGATGAAAAACTGTTTTTT. Translated, it gives CASSRQGWDEKLFF.

This chain links TRBV7-9 with TRBJ1-6; 12 bases agree with TRBD1. CDR1 SEHNR and CDR2 FQNEAQ come from the germline V gene (reference sequence). The CDR3 is 15 amino acids. V trimming: 3 bases; J trimming: 10 bases; junction bases outside the gene matches: 4. The CDR3, as DNA: TGTGCCAGCAGCTTTACCGGGACAGGGGGCTCACCCCTCCACTTT. Translation: CASSFTGTGGSPLHF.

The chain has TRBV12-3 or TRBV12-4 and TRBJ2-7; D is perhaps TRBD2 (6 bases). Trimming shortened V by 3 bases and J by 7 bases, and 13 bases separated the two germline ends. The CDR3 has 13 amino acids. The CDR3 DNA is TGTGCCAGCAGTTTTGGGACTTTTGTTGAGCAGTACTTC. Its translation: CASSFGTFVEQYF.

The chain has TRBV7-3 and TRBJ2-2, with 7 bases fitting TRBD2. CDR3 length: 16 amino acids. Per germline, CDR1 SGHTA and CDR2 FQGTGA. After removal of 5 bases from V and 2 bases from J, the junction contained 8 bases not matched to a gene. The CDR3 bases are TGTGCCAGCAGCCGACAAGGACTAGGAAACACCGGGGAGCTGTTTTTT. Residues: CASSRQGLGNTGELFF. Supplemented by reference TRBV7-3 and TRBJ2-2, the full variable domain reads GAGVSQTPSNKVTEKGKYVELRCDPISGHTALYWYRQSLGQGPEFLIYFQGTGAADDSGLPNDRFFAVRPEGSVSTLKIQRTERGDSAVYLCASSRQGLGNTGELFFGEGSRLTVL.

The chain joins TRBV11-1 to TRBJ2-7; D might be TRBD2 (5 bases). Trimming cost V 2 bases and J 0 bases, with 14 bases left between them. The length of the CDR3 is 16 residues. Germline V gene data show CDR1 as SGHAT and CDR2 as FQDESV (reference sequence). The CDR3 nucleotides are TGTGCCAGCAGCTTACTTCCGGACTTAATCTCCTACGAGCAGTACTTC. It yields the protein CASSLLPDLISYEQYF.

The chain has TRBV2 and TRBJ1-5; D unclear. Germline V lookup: CDR1 SNHLY, CDR2 FYNNEI. There are 15 residues in the CDR3. Trimming took 4 bases from V and 1 from J, leaving 11 bases between them. CDR3 amino acids: CASSGAGVSNQPQHF. In DNA, the CDR3 is TGTGCCAGCAGTGGGGCAGGCGTCAGCAATCAGCCCCAGCATTTT. The entire variable domain, with the rest obtained from reference TRBV2 and TRBJ1-5, is as follows: EPEVTQTPSHQVTQMGQEVILRCVPISNHLYFYWYRQILGQKVEFLVSFYNNEISEKSEIFDDQFSVERPDGSNFTLKIRSTKLEDSAMYFCASSGAGVSNQPQHFGDGTRLSIL.

There are a few counts of this clone. The chain combines TRBV27 with TRBJ2-7; a weak D match, TRBD2 (6 bases). The CDR3 spans 15 residues. Trimming shortened V by 6 bases and J by 3 bases, and 18 bases separated the two germline ends. Germline loops: CDR1 MNHEY, CDR2 SMNVEV (reference sequence). The CDR3 region has the DNA TGTGCCAGCAGGGCCCAGGGCGGAGGGATCTACGAGCAGTACTTC. It specifies CASRAQGGGIYEQYF.

This chain links TRBV3-1 (or the pseudogene TRBV3-2) with TRBJ1-3, with 9 bases matching TRBD1. V lost 4 bases to trimming and J lost 3 bases; unmatched junction nucleotides: 4. This CDR3 has 15 residues. Germline CDR1 is LGHDT and CDR2 is YNNKEL (reference sequence). CDR3 region: CASSLGQGSGNTIYF. CDR3 DNA sequence: TGTGCCAGCAGCCTCGGACAGGGGAGTGGAAACACCATATATTTT.

DNA of the CDR3: TGTGCCAGCAGTTTAGGTGAGCGGGGGCTTCAGTTCTTC. Amino acid sequence: CASSLGERGLQFF. This chain links TRBV12-3 or TRBV12-4 with TRBJ2-1; 8 nucleotides match TRBD2. V lost 1 base and J lost 13; bases outside the gene matches: 6. This CDR3 comprises 13 residues.

V usage is TRBV6-5 and J usage is TRBJ2-1; D call uncertain. The V and J ends lost 2 bases and 8 bases respectively, with 10 bases between them. Germline CDR1 is MNHEY and CDR2 is SVGAGI. This CDR3 comprises 13 residues. This chain's CDR3 is CASSYISSDEQFF. The CDR3 bases are TGTGCCAGCAGTTACATAAGCAGCGATGAGCAGTTCTTC.

The V and J genes are TRBV11-2 and TRBJ2-1; TRBD1 agrees at 8 bases. V lost 5 bases to trimming and J lost 7 bases; unmatched junction nucleotides: 7. Germline lookup yields CDR1 SGHAT and CDR2 FQNNGV. The CDR3 is 14 amino acids. CDR3 sequence (DNA): TGTGCCAGCAGCCCCACTACAGGGGGGAATGAGCAGTTCTTC. Protein sequence: CASSPTTGGNEQFF.

The V call is TRBV29-1, the J call TRBJ2-5; 7 bases are a match to TRBD1. This CDR3 has 12 residues. Germline CDR1 is SQVTM and CDR2 is ANQGSEA. V lost 5 bases and J lost 6; bases outside the gene matches: 6. The CDR3 spells CSVNTGEKTQYF. CDR3 in DNA: TGCAGCGTTAATACAGGGGAGAAGACCCAGTACTTC.

The gene calls are TRBV28 and TRBJ2-7; 7 bases map to TRBD1. The CDR3 runs to 16 residues. CDR1 is MDHEN, CDR2 SYDVKM, per germline. J gave up 0 bases and V 6 bases, and 11 bases lay outside the gene matches. CDR3 DNA sequence: TGTGCCAGCAGCGCCCTGGATAGGACAGGCTCCTACGAGCAGTACTTC. As protein: CASSALDRTGSYEQYF.

The rearrangement joins TRBV5-4 to TRBJ2-3; the match to TRBD2 covers 10 bases. V lost 3 bases and J lost 3; bases outside the gene matches: 7. This CDR3 contains 16 residues. Germline V CDR1 and CDR2: SGHNT, YYREEE (reference sequence). CDR3 protein: CASSSLLAGETDTQYF. The CDR3 nucleotides are TGTGCCAGCAGCTCCCTGCTAGCGGGAGAAACAGATACGCAGTATTTT.

CDR3 in DNA: TGTGCCAGCAGTGAACTCCCGGGACAGGGAGGGGAGACCCAGTACTTC. Its translation is CASSELPGQGGETQYF. The chain uses TRBV6-1 and TRBJ2-5, with 9 bases fitting TRBD1. Trimming removed 2 bases from V and 5 bases from J; junction bases left unmatched: 9. The CDR3 length is 16 residues. CDR1 and CDR2 (germline): MNHNS, SASEGT.

The V and J genes are TRBV2 and TRBJ2-3; 7 nucleotides align to TRBD1. The CDR3 loop spans 15 amino acids. The germline V gene has CDR1 SNHLY and CDR2 FYNNEI. The junction had 14 bases not matched to a gene; V was cut back by 10 bases and J by 4 bases. CDR3 loop: CATNGDRASADTQYF. For the CDR3, the DNA is TGTGCCACCAATGGCGACAGGGCTTCCGCAGATACGCAGTATTTT.

The CDR3 sequence is CASNPGVYEKLFF. The CDR3 DNA reads as TGTGCCAGCAATCCCGGAGTTTATGAAAAACTGTTTTTT. The rearrangement uses TRBV28 and TRBJ1-4; no firm D call. Germline assignment: CDR1 MDHEN and CDR2 SYDVKM. This CDR3 contains 13 residues. Trimming took off 7 bases at V and 6 bases at J, with 12 bases between the two ends.

The V gene is TRBV7-6, the J gene TRBJ2-7; 8 bases are a match to TRBD2. CDR3 size: 15 residues. The ends lost 1 base at V and 6 bases at J; junction bases unmatched: 8. In germline, CDR1 is SGHVS, CDR2 FNYEAQ. The CDR3 region is CASSLVSGSFSEQYF. The CDR3, as DNA: TGTGCCAGCAGCTTAGTAAGCGGGAGTTTTAGCGAGCAGTACTTC.

The rearrangement joins TRBV28 to TRBJ1-1, with D maybe TRBD1 (6 bases). In germline, CDR1 is MDHEN, CDR2 SYDVKM. The CDR3 is 15 residues long. The V end lost 3 bases, the J end lost 2 bases, and 13 bases lay between the germline ends. CDR3 coding DNA: TGTGCCAGCAGTTTTGATGCAGGGGTCAACACTGAAGCTTTCTTT. Translation gives CASSFDAGVNTEAFF.

This chain links TRBV28 with TRBJ2-7, with TRBD1 matching over 8 bases. Germline CDR1 MDHEN, CDR2 SYDVKM. The CDR3 has 16 residues. The J segment lost 3 bases and the V segment lost 7 bases, leaving 14 bases of the junction unmatched. This CDR3 reads CASTSPLRTGLYEQYF. The CDR3 DNA sequence: TGTGCCAGCACTAGCCCGCTGAGGACAGGGCTCTACGAGCAGTACTTC.

In DNA, the CDR3 is TGTGCCAGCAGCTTAGCTAGCGGGATAGGCTCCTCCTACAATGAGCAGTTCTTC. Translation gives CASSLASGIGSSYNEQFF. J is TRBJ2-1 and V is TRBV13, with 9 bases matching TRBD2. CDR1 is PRHDT, CDR2 FYEKMQ, per germline (reference sequence). There are 18 residues in the CDR3. With V trimmed by 1 base and J by 0 bases, 7 bases remained unmatched.